This TCR beta chain is from a study of control samples from healthy donors and cancer patients. In its sample, this clone was seen a few times. The CDR3 runs to 16 residues. Trimming removed 3 bases at V and 2 bases at J, with 14 bases between. Germline CDR1 and CDR2: SGHDN and FVKESK. Profiling relied on immunoSEQ multiplex PCR, and the TCRdb table lists in-frame clones only, not all of them. The table includes more than 95,000 clones, 80% to 90% detected once. What was sequenced was blood. V usage is TRBV14 and J usage is TRBJ1-3; D ambiguous. The origin of this receptor is a woman in her forties or fifties in good health. Here the CDR3 DNA reads TGTGCCAGCAGCCACCGAACAGCGCTGACTGGAAACACCATATATTTT. Translated: CASSHRTALTGNTIYF.